Detailed here is one T cell receptor (beta chain). Its antigen is not known. The authors extracted at least 5 micrograms of total RNA per sample. This record belongs to a study of blood T cells in healthy people across ages. Sample-barcoded 5' priming and a J-beta primer mix drove a second PCR of about 6 to 12 cycles. Unique molecular identifiers of 12 random nucleotides labeled each cDNA. Each sample provided no less than 2.5 million CDR3-containing paired-end reads. TCRdb reprocessed the 5' RACE reads via MiXCR and lists one record per CDR3 protein. The sample consists of 1.2 million to 1.5 million distinct CDR3 sequences, 42% of them appearing once. CDR1 is MGHRA and CDR2 is YSYEKL in the germline V gene. This CDR3 is 18 amino acids long. Trimming removed 1 base from V and 3 bases from J, with 18 bases in between. Study-wide results and limits: Donor CMV status, an unknown factor, possibly confounded changes in expanded clonotypes.

The chain joins TRBV4-1 to TRBJ2-2, with D maybe TRBD1 (6 bases). Sequencing was carried out using blood. This receptor was identified in a woman aged 18-29 years in good health. The CDR3 region has the DNA TGCGCCAGCAGCCAAGGGGGAGTTGGTTCAGGGGACACCGGGGAGCTGTTTTTT. It is translated as CASSQGGVGSGDTGELFF.